The entry below describes one T cell receptor (beta chain). Antigen unknown. Measured with immunoSEQ multiplex PCR; TCRdb has only the in-frame clones, and not every one. This table has about a million clones, around 76% appearing once. The sample belongs to a study of shared clonotypes between healthy human individuals. V lost 4 bases, J lost 0 bases, and 6 bases stayed unmatched. CDR3 length equals 17 residues. Germline V gene data show CDR1 as MDHEN and CDR2 as SYDVKM. Study-wide findings and caveats: Only a few donors were included, so the genetic and exposure-history diversity represented was limited. Collection of samples was limited to blood; tissue repertoires likely differ. Depth was large, yet rarefaction showed that sorted-subset sequencing was incomplete.

This clonotype was sampled from a man aged 18 to 35 in good health. Sequenced: memory CD4+ T cells sorted from blood. As to subset: CD45RA-negative fraction. The chain carries TRBV28 and TRBJ1-3; 10 bases align to TRBD1. CDR3 loop: CASSSGTGVYSGNTIYF. Written as DNA, the CDR3 is TGTGCCAGCAGTTCCGGGACAGGGGTCTACTCTGGAAACACCATATATTTT.